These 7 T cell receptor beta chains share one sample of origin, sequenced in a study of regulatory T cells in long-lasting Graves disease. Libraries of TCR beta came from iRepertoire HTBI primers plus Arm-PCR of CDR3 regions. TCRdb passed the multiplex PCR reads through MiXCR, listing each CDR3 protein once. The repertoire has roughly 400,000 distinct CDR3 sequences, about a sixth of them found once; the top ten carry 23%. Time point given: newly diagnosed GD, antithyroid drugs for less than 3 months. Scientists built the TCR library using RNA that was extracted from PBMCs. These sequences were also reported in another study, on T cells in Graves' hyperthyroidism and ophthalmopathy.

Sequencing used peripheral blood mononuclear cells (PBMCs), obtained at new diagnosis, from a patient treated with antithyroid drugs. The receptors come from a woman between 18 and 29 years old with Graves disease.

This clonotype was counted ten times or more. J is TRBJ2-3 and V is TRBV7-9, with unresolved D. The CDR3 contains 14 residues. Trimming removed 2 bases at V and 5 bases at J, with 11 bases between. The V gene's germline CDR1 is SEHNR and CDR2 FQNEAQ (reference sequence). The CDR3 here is CASSLNHKIDTQYF. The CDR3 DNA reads TGTGCCAGCAGCTTAAACCACAAAATAGATACGCAGTATTTT.

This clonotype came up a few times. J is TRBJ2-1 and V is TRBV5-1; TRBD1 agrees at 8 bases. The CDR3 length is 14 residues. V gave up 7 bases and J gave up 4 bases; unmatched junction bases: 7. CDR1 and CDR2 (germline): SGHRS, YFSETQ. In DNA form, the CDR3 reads TGCGCCAGCCGACCGGGACAGGAATACAATGAGCAGTTCTTC. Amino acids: CASRPGQEYNEQFF.

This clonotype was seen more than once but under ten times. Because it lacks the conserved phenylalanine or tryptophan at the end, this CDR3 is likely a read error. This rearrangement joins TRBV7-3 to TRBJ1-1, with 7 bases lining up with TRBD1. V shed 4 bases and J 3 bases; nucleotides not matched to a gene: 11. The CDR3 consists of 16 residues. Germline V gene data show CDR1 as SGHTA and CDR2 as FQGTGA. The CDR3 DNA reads TGTGCCAGCAGCTCCATCGACAGGGTGGTTTACACTGAAGCTTTCTTA. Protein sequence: CASSSIDRVVYTEAFL.

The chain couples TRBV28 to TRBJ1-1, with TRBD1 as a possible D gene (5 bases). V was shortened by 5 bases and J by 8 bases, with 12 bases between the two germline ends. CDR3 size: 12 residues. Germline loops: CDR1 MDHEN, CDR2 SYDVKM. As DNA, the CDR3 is TGTGCCAGCAGTCTTAAGGGGCCAGAAGCTTTCTTT. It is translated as CASSLKGPEAFF.

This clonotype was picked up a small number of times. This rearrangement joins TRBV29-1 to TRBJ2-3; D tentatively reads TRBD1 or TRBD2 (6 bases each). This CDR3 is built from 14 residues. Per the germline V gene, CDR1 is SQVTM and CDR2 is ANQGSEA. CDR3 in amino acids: CSGGLSGVTDTQYF. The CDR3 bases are TGCAGTGGGGGGCTTAGCGGTGTAACAGATACGCAGTATTTT.

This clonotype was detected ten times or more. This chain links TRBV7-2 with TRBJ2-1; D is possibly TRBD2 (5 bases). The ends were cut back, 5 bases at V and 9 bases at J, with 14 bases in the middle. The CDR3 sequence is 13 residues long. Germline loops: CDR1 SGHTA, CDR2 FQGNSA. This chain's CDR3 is CASSPWTAGEQFF. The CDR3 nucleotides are TGTGCCAGCAGCCCGTGGACTGCCGGTGAGCAGTTCTTC.

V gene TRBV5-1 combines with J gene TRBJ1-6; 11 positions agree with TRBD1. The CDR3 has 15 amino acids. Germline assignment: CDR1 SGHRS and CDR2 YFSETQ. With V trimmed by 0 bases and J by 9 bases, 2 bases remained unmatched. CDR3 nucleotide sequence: TGCGCCAGCAGCTTGGGTGGACAGGGGGCTTCACCCCTCCACTTT. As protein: CASSLGGQGASPLHF.